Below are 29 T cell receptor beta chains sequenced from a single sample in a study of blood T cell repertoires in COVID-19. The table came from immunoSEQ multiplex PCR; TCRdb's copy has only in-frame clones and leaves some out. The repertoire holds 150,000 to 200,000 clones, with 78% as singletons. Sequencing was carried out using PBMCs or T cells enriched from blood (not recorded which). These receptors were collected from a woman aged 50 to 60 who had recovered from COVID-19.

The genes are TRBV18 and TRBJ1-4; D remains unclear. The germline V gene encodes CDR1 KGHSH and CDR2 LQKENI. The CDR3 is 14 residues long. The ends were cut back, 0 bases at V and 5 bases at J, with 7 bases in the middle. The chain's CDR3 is CASSPPGGNEKLFF. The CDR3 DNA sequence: TGTGCCAGCTCACCACCGGGAGGAAATGAAAAACTGTTTTTT.

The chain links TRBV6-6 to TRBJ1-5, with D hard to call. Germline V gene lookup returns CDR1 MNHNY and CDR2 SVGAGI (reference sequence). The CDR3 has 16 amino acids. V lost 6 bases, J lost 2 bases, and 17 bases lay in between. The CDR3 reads CASSRERGRGNQPQHF. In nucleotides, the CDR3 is TGTGCCAGCAGCCGCGAGAGAGGCCGAGGCAATCAGCCCCAGCATTTT.

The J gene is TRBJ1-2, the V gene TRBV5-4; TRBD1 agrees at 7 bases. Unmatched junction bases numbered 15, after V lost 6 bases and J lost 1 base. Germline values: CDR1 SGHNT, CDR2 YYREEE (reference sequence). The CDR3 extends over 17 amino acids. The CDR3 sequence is CASTRTGTERGNYGYTF. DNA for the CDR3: TGTGCCAGCACAAGGACAGGTACAGAGAGGGGTAACTATGGCTACACCTTC.

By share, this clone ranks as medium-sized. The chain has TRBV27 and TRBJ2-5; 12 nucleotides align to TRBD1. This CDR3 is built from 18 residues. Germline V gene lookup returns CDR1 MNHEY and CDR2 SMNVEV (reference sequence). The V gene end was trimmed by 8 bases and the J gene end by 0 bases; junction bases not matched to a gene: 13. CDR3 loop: CASSRGQGAGTYQETQYF. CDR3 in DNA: TGTGCCAGCTCGAGGGGACAGGGGGCCGGGACGTACCAAGAGACCCAGTACTTC.

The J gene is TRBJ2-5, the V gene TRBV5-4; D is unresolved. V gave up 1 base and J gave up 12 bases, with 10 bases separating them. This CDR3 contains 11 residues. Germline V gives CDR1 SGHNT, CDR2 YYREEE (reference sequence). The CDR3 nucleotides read TGTGCCAGCAGCTTGAACCAGGTCAAGTACTTC. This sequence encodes CASSLNQVKYF. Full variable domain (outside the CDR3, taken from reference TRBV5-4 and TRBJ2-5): ETGVTQSPTHLIKTRGQQVTLRCSSQSGHNTVSWYQQALGQGPQFIFQYYREEENGRGNFPPRFSGLQFPNYSSELNVNALELDDSALYLCASSLNQVKYFGPGTRLLVL.

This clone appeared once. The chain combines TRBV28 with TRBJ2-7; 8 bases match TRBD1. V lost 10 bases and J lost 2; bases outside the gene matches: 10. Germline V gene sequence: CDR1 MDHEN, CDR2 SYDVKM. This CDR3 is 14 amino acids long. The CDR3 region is CATRGQGETYEQYF. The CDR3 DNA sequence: TGTGCCACCCGAGGACAGGGTGAGACCTACGAGCAGTACTTC.

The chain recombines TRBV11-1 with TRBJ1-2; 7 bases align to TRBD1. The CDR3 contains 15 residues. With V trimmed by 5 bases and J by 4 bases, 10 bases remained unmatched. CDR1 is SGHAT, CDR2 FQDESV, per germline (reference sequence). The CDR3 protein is CASSDNNRGSYGYTF. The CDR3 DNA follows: TGTGCCAGCAGCGATAACAACAGGGGCTCCTATGGCTACACCTTC.

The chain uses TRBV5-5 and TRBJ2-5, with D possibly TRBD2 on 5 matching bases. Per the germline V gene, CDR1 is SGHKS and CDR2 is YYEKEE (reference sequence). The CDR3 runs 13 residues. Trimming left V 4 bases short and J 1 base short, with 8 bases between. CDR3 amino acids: CASSVGLQETQYF. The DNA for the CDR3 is TGTGCCAGCAGCGTCGGACTCCAAGAGACCCAGTACTTC.

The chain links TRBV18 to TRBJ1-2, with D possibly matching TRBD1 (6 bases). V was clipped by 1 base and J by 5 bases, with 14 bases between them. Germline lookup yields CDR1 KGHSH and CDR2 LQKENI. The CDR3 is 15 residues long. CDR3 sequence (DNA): TGTGCCAGCTCACCACTCCTGGACAGCAAATATGGCTACACCTTC. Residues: CASSPLLDSKYGYTF.

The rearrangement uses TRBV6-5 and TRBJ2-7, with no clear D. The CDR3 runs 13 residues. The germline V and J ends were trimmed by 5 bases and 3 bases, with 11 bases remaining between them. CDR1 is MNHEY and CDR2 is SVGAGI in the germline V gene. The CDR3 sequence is CASSLQALYEQYF. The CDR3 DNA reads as TGTGCCAGCAGTCTCCAAGCACTCTACGAGCAGTACTTC.

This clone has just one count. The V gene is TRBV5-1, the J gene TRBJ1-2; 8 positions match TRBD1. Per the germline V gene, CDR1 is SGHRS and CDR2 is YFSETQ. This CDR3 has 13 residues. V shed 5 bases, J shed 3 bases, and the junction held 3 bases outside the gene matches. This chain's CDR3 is CASRPGQDYGYTF. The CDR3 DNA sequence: TGCGCCAGCAGGCCGGGACAGGACTATGGCTACACCTTC.

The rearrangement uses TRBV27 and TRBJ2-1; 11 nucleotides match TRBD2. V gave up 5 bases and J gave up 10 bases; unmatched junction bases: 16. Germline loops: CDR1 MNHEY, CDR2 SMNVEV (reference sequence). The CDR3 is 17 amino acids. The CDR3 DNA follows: TGTGCCAGCAGTCCGAAGTCCGGGACTAGCGGTCCTTGGGAGCAGTTCTTC. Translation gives CASSPKSGTSGPWEQFF.

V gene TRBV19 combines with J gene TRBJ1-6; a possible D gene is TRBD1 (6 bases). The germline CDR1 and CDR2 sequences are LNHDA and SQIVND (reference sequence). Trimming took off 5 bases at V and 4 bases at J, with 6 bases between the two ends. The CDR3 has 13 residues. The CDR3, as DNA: TGTGCCAGTAGTCAGGGGTATAATTCACCCCTCCACTTT. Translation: CASSQGYNSPLHF.

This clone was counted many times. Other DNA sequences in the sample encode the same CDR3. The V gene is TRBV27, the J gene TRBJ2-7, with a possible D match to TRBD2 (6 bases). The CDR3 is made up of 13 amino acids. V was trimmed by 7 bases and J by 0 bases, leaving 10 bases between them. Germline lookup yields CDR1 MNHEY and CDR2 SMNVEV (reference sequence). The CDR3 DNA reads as TGTGCCAGCATGGGCGGGGCCTCCTACGAGCAGTACTTC. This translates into CASMGGASYEQYF.

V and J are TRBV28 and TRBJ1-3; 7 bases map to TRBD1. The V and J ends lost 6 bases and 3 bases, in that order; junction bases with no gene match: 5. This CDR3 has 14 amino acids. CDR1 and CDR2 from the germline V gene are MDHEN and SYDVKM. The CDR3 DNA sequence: TGTGCCAGCAGCTCTGGACAGGTTGGAAACACCATATATTTT. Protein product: CASSSGQVGNTIYF.

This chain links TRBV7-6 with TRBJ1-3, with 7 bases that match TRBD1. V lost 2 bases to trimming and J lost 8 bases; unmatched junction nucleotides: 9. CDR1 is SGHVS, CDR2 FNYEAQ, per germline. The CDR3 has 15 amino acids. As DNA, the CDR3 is TGTGCCAGCAGCTTATCCCAGGGGGGATCGGACACCATATATTTT. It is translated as CASSLSQGGSDTIYF.

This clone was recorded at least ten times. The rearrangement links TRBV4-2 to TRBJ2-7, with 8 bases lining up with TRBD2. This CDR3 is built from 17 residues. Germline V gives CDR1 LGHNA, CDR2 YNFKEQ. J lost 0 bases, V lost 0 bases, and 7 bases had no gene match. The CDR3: CASSQDPTGGGSYEQYF. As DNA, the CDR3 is TGTGCCAGCAGCCAAGACCCCACCGGGGGGGGCTCCTACGAGCAGTACTTC.

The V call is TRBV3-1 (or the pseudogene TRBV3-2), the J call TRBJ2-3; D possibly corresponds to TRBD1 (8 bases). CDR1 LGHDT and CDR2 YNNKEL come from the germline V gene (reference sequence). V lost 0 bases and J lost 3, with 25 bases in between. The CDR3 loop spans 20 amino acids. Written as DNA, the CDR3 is TGTGCCAGCAGCCAAGAAGCAGGGGGCTTTTTGGCGGGAGAGACAGATACGCAGTATTTT. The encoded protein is CASSQEAGGFLAGETDTQYF.

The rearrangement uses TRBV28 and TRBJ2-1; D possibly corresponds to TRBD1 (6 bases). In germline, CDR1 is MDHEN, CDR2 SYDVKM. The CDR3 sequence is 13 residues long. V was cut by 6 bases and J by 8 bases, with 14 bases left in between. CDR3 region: CASRPDSFYEQFF. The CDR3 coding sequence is TGTGCCAGCAGACCGGACAGCTTTTATGAGCAGTTCTTC.

The CDR3 DNA follows: TGTGCCAGCAGCTTATCGCCGGGACTAGTCGATCCCAACACCGGGGAGCTGTTTTTT. The encoded protein is CASSLSPGLVDPNTGELFF. This chain uses TRBV7-9 with TRBJ2-2, with 8 nucleotides matching TRBD2. There are 19 residues in the CDR3. Trimming took 2 bases from V and 2 from J; bases not matched to a gene: 13. Germline CDR1 and CDR2: SEHNR and FQNEAQ (reference sequence).

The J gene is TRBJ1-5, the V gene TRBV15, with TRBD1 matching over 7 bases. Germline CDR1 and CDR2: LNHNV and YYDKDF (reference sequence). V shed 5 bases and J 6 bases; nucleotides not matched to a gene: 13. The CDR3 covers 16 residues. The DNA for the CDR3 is TGTGCCACCAGCGGGGCGCAGGGGGTTTCCGTTCAGCCCCAGCATTTT. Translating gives CATSGAQGVSVQPQHF.

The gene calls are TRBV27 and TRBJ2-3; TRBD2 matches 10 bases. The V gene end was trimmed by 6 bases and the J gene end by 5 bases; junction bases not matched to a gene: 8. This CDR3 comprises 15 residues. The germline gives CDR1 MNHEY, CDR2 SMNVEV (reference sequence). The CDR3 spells CASRTLAGVGDTQYF. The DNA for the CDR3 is TGTGCCAGCAGGACCCTAGCGGGAGTAGGAGATACGCAGTATTTT.

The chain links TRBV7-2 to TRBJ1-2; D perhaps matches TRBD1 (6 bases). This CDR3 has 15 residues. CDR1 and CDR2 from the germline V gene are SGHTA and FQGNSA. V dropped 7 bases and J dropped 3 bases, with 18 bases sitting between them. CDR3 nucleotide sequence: TGTGCCAGCACCCCCTCGGGACAACTCGACTATGGCTACACCTTC. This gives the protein CASTPSGQLDYGYTF. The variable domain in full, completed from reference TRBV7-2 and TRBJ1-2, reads GAGVSQSPSNKVTEKGKDVELRCDPISGHTALYWYRQSLGQGLEFLIYFQGNSAPDKSGLPSDRFSAERTGGSVSTLTIQRTQQEDSAVYLCASTPSGQLDYGYTFGSGTRLTVV.

This CDR3 reads CASSSEITGELFF. Written as DNA, the CDR3 is TGTGCCAGCAGCTCAGAAATCACCGGGGAGCTGTTTTTT. This chain connects TRBV7-2 to TRBJ2-2; D is unclear. This CDR3 is built from 13 residues. Germline V gene sequence: CDR1 SGHTA, CDR2 FQGNSA. V dropped 4 bases and J dropped 4 bases, with 7 bases sitting between them.

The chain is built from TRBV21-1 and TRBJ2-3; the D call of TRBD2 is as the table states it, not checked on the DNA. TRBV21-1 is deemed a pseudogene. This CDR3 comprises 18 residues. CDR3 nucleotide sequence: TGTGCCAGCAGCTTCCGACTTACCTTGTGCCTATTCACAGATACGCAGTATTTT. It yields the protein CASSFRLTLCLFTDTQYF.

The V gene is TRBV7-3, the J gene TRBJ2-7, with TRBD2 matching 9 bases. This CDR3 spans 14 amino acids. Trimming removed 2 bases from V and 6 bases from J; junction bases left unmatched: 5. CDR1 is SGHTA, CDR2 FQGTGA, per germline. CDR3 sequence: CASSLGREGSEQYF. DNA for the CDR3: TGTGCCAGCAGCTTAGGGCGGGAGGGCAGCGAGCAGTACTTC.

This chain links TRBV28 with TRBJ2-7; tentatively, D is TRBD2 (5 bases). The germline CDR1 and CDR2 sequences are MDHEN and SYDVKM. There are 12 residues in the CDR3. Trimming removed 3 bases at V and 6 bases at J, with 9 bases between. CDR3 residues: CASSFSGSEQYF. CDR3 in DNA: TGTGCCAGCAGTTTCTCGGGGAGCGAGCAGTACTTC.

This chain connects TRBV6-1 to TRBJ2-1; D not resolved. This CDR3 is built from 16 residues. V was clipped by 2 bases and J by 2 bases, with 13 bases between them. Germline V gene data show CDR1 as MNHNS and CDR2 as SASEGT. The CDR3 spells CASSESEVFAYNEQFF. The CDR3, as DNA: TGTGCCAGCAGTGAAAGCGAGGTGTTCGCCTACAATGAGCAGTTCTTC.

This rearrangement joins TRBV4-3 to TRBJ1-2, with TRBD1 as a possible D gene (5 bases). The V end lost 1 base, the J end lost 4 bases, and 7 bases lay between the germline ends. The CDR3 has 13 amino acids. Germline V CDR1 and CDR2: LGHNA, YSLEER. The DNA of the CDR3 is TGCGCCAGCAGCCAAGCAAGGGGCTATGGCTACACCTTC. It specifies CASSQARGYGYTF.